Reported below is one TCR beta chain. Its specificity is unknown. The data derive from a study of graft-versus-host responses after intestinal transplantation. As for the study in general: Isolated intestinal, liver-intestinal, or multivisceral transplants were what recipients had. Findings and limits, study-wide: Among recipient marrow samples, GvH clones were found; some appeared first in ileum or blood.

Only in-frame clones appear in the TCRdb table, and some are missing; sequencing was by immunoSEQ multiplex PCR. The sample has around 9,900 clones; roughly 95% are singletons. The sequence came from a human patient who received an intestinal transplant, so some T cells may come from the graft donor. This specimen consisted of bone marrow, obtained more than 500 days after intestinal transplantation.

CDR3 amino acids: CASSLRGQNEQFF. As DNA, the CDR3 is TGTGCCAGCAGTCTCAGGGGGCAAAATGAGCAGTTCTTC. The V gene is TRBV6-5, the J gene TRBJ2-1, with 8 bases fitting TRBD1. CDR3 length: 13 amino acids. V lost 5 bases and J lost 7; bases outside the gene matches: 4. Germline assignment: CDR1 MNHEY and CDR2 SVGAGI.